This T cell receptor beta chain was recovered during a study of T cell changes during pregnancy in multiple sclerosis. V lost 2 bases and J lost 7, with 9 bases in between. CDR3 size: 13 residues. Per the germline V gene, CDR1 is MDHEN and CDR2 is SYDVKM. TCRdb's copy holds only in-frame clones and misses some; the assay was immunoSEQ multiplex PCR. Of more than 7,500 clones in the sample, approximately 87% were seen once. The origin of this receptor is a female donor in good health, enrolled as a control in a pregnancy study. The rearrangement joins TRBV28 to TRBJ2-1, with D perhaps TRBD2 (5 bases). The sequenced sample was CD8+ T cells from peripheral blood mononuclear cells, obtained in the first trimester of pregnancy. The CDR3 reads CASSLGGPNEQFF. Written as DNA, the CDR3 is TGTGCCAGCAGTTTAGGCGGGCCGAATGAGCAGTTCTTC.